This T cell receptor beta chain is drawn from a study of blood T cell repertoires in COVID-19. Some clones are missing from TCRdb's copy, which holds only in-frame ones; the method was immunoSEQ multiplex PCR. The sample has fewer than 250,000 clones; 88% are singletons. Cohort assignment relied on participant-reported clinical history. The sequencing sample was made of PBMCs or T cells enriched from blood (not recorded which). The source of this sequence is a woman between 50 and 59 years old with acute COVID-19.

CDR3 loop: CASSHETEYEQYF. The CDR3 coding sequence is TGTGCCAGCAGCCACGAGACAGAGTACGAGCAGTACTTC. The chain is built from TRBV4-2 and TRBJ2-7; a possible D gene is TRBD1 (5 bases). The CDR3 is made up of 13 amino acids. Trimming pared 3 bases from V and 4 bases from J, leaving 10 bases between. Germline CDR1 is LGHNA and CDR2 is YNFKEQ.